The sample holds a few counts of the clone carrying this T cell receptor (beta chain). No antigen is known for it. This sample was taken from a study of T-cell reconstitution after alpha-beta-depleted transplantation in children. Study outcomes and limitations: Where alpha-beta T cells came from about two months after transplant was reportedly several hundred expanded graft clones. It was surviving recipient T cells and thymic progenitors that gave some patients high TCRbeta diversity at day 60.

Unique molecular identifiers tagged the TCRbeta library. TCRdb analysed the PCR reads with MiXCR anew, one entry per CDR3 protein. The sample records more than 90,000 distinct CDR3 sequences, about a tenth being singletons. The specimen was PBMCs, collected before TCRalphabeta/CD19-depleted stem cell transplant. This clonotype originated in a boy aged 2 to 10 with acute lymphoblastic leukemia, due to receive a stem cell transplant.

CDR3 in amino acids: CASSFGFQDAGELFF. CDR3 DNA: TGCGCCAGCAGCTTTGGATTTCAGGACGCCGGGGAGCTGTTTTTT. The chain has TRBV5-1 and TRBJ2-2; D remains unclear. The V gene's germline CDR1 is SGHRS and CDR2 YFSETQ. The CDR3 extends over 15 amino acids. Trimming stripped 2 bases from V and 6 bases from J, with 14 bases between. The complete variable domain, with remaining parts taken from reference TRBV5-1 and TRBJ2-2, reads KAGVTQTPRYLIKTRGQQVTLSCSPISGHRSVSWYQQTPGQGLQFLFEYFSETQRNKGNFPGRFSGRQFSNSRSEMNVSTLELGDSALYLCASSFGFQDAGELFFGEGSRLTVL.